This T cell receptor beta chain was captured by sequencing in a study of cytomegalovirus exposure and HLA in healthy donors. Study-level points and caveats: Accurate HLA-A and HLA-B prediction from TCR beta sequences was reported for most subjects.

This clone was found a few times. Its target is not known. Germline-derived CDR1 and CDR2 are WSHSY and SAAADI. The CDR3 spans 11 residues. V lost 8 bases, J lost 5 bases, and 9 bases lay in between. The PCR had 60 Vbeta and 13 Jbeta primers. The method was immunoSEQ multiplex PCR; TCRdb's version includes in-frame clones alone and lacks a portion of them. The table records 110,000 to 150,000 clones, approximately 80% of them present only once. This chain uses TRBV10-2 with TRBJ1-1, with a tentative D call TRBD1 (6 bases). Input material: PBMCs. This receptor was obtained from a woman between 40 and 50 years old in good health and CMV-seronegative. As DNA, the CDR3 is TGCGCCAGCCGGCAGGGGACTGAAGCTTTCTTT. Translation: CASRQGTEAFF.